This entry lists 24 T cell receptor beta chains sequenced from one sample in a study of regulatory T cells in long-lasting Graves disease. Arm-PCR of CDR3 regions and iRepertoire HTBI primers were used to build TCR beta libraries. TCRdb independently ran MiXCR on the multiplex PCR reads; one entry per CDR3 protein. The sample lists roughly 350,000 distinct CDR3 sequences; about a sixth were seen once. Time point given: newly diagnosed GD, antithyroid drugs for less than 3 months. Generation of the TCR library employed RNA extracted from PBMCs. These data are also associated with another study on T cells in Graves' hyperthyroidism and ophthalmopathy.

This material consisted of peripheral blood mononuclear cells (PBMCs), taken at new diagnosis, from a patient treated with antithyroid drugs. These receptors were taken from a woman younger than 30 with Graves disease.

The genes are TRBV7-2 and TRBJ1-2; TRBD1 aligns across 7 bases. The CDR3 contains 14 residues. The germline CDR1 and CDR2 sequences are SGHTA and FQGNSA. V was pared by 1 base and J by 4 bases, with 3 bases of the junction left unmatched. The CDR3 DNA reads as TGTGCCAGCAGCTTAGATAGACAGGGCTATGGCTACACCTTC. This sequence encodes CASSLDRQGYGYTF.

With respect to this clonotype: This may arise from a read error, as a much more abundant clone is one base away. The J gene is TRBJ2-1, the V gene TRBV11-3; 7 bases are shared with TRBD2. This CDR3 has 14 amino acids. Looked up from germline, CDR1 is SGHNT and CDR2 is YENEEA. The CDR3: CASSLRGSGNGQFF. CDR3 bases: TGTGCCAGCAGCTTGCGGGGGTCTGGAAATGGGCAGTTCTTC.

In the case of this clonotype: A single base is all that separates this from a far larger clone, so a read error is likely. V is TRBV7-9 and J is TRBJ2-1; TRBD2 agrees at 9 bases. V lost 1 base and J lost 9; bases outside the gene matches: 13. CDR1 SEHNR and CDR2 FQNEAQ come from the germline V gene (reference sequence). The CDR3 extends over 17 amino acids. The chain's CDR3 is CASSLGGSGGSISEQFF. The DNA for the CDR3 is TGTGCCAGCAGCTTAGGGGGTAGCGGGGGATCGATCAGTGAGCAGTTCTTC.

This clonotype was counted between two and nine times. The chain recombines TRBV9 with TRBJ2-3, with unresolved D. The DNA end is a closer match to TRBJ2-5, so the J assignment may be wrong. The germline CDR1 and CDR2 sequences are SGDLS and YYNGEE. The CDR3 contains 13 residues. CDR3 in DNA: TGTGCCAGCAGCTACGGGCTGGATGAGACCCAGTACTTC. This gives the protein CASSYGLDETQYF.

This clonotype has a count of ten or more. This chain uses TRBV28 with TRBJ1-1; D may be TRBD1 (6 bases). Germline V gene sequence: CDR1 MDHEN, CDR2 SYDVKM. The CDR3 covers 15 residues. V was pared by 2 bases and J by 0 bases, with 10 bases between. The CDR3 loop is CASSLPDRMNTEAFF. The CDR3 DNA reads as TGTGCCAGCAGTTTACCGGACAGAATGAACACTGAAGCTTTCTTT. The full variable domain, its missing parts supplied by reference TRBV28 and TRBJ1-1, is DVKVTQSSRYLVKRTGEKVFLECVQDMDHENMFWYRQDPGLGLRLIYFSYDVKMKEKGDIPEGYSVSREKKERFSLILESASTNQTSMYLCASSLPDRMNTEAFFGQGTRLTVV.

This clonotype was recorded many times. The rearrangement links TRBV6-1 to TRBJ1-1, with D unresolved. With 8 bases removed from V and 2 bases from J, the gap between germline ends came to 15 bases. The CDR3 contains 14 residues. Germline lookup yields CDR1 MNHNS and CDR2 SASEGT. The CDR3 reads CASLLTVVNTEAFF. The DNA for the CDR3 is TGTGCCAGCCTACTGACTGTGGTTAACACTGAAGCTTTCTTT.

This clonotype was found a few times. The chain carries TRBV5-4 and TRBJ2-3; D uncertain. Trimming took off 0 bases at V and 2 bases at J, with 13 bases between the two ends. The CDR3 totals 16 residues. Germline V gene lookup returns CDR1 SGHNT and CDR2 YYREEE (reference sequence). Written as DNA, the CDR3 is TGTGCCAGCAGCTTGGCCGGCCACAAAATCACAGATACGCAGTATTTT. Encoded protein: CASSLAGHKITDTQYF. The complete variable domain, with remaining parts taken from reference TRBV5-4 and TRBJ2-3, reads ETGVTQSPTHLIKTRGQQVTLRCSSQSGHNTVSWYQQALGQGPQFIFQYYREEENGRGNFPPRFSGLQFPNYSSELNVNALELDDSALYLCASSLAGHKITDTQYFGPGTRLTVL.

In this sample, this clonotype turned up many times. V gene TRBV12-3 or TRBV12-4 combines with J gene TRBJ1-1; 7 bases align to TRBD1. This CDR3 comprises 14 residues. With V trimmed by 8 bases and J by 1 base, 7 bases remained unmatched. The CDR3 region has the DNA TGTGCCAGCTCCAGGGGGGCTAGGAACACTGAAGCTTTCTTT. Residues: CASSRGARNTEAFF.

This clonotype was recorded at least ten times. V is TRBV28 and J is TRBJ2-7; 7 bases match TRBD2. CDR3 size: 13 residues. Germline values: CDR1 MDHEN, CDR2 SYDVKM. The junction had 8 bases not matched to a gene; V was cut back by 7 bases and J by 5 bases. For the CDR3, the DNA is TGTGCCAGCACCACACCGACTAGCAACGAGCAGTACTTC. Protein sequence: CASTTPTSNEQYF.

This clonotype has at least ten counts. The J gene is TRBJ2-3, the V gene TRBV7-9; tentative D call: TRBD1 (6 bases). The CDR3 spans 16 residues. Germline values: CDR1 SEHNR, CDR2 FQNEAQ (reference sequence). Trimming cost V 5 bases and J 0 bases, with 15 bases left between them. CDR3: CASSRSGTLSTDTQYF. The CDR3 coding sequence is TGTGCCAGCAGCCGATCCGGGACACTTAGCACAGATACGCAGTATTTT.

This clonotype was seen repeatedly, ten times or more. The gene calls are TRBV2 and TRBJ2-7; perhaps D is TRBD1 or TRBD2 (7 bases each). The ends were cut back, 7 bases at V and 4 bases at J, with 17 bases in the middle. The CDR3 has 14 amino acids. CDR1 is SNHLY, CDR2 FYNNEI, per germline. The CDR3 is CASNPNRGGYEQYF. The DNA for the CDR3 is TGTGCCAGCAATCCTAACAGGGGAGGGTACGAGCAGTACTTC.

This clonotype was found many times. V and J are TRBV3-1 and TRBJ2-7; TRBD1 matches at 9 bases. The V segment lost 7 bases and the J segment 5 bases; nucleotides outside the gene matches: 9. Germline CDR1 LGHDT, CDR2 YNNKEL (reference sequence). The CDR3 has 14 residues. This chain's CDR3 is CASTGGDRVNEQYF. The DNA for the CDR3 is TGTGCCAGCACCGGCGGGGACAGGGTCAACGAGCAGTACTTC.

This clonotype was seen at least ten times. The chain joins TRBV6-2 or TRBV6-3 to TRBJ2-1, with 11 bases lining up with TRBD2. The CDR3 extends over 15 amino acids. Per germline, CDR1 MNHEY and CDR2 SVGEGT. Trimming removed 5 bases from V and 5 bases from J; junction bases left unmatched: 5. The CDR3 loop reads CASSKGLAADNEQFF. The DNA of the CDR3 is TGTGCCAGCAGTAAGGGACTAGCGGCGGACAATGAGCAGTTCTTC.

The chain is built from TRBV20-1 and TRBJ2-1; 15 nucleotides match TRBD2. CDR3 length: 19 amino acids. CDR1 is DFQATT and CDR2 is SNEGSKA in the germline V gene (reference sequence). V shed 6 bases, J shed 0 bases, and the junction held 12 bases outside the gene matches. CDR3 sequence reads: CSATGTSGRFVSSYNEQFF. The CDR3 region has the DNA TGCAGTGCGACCGGGACTAGCGGGAGGTTCGTTAGCTCCTACAATGAGCAGTTCTTC.

The table lists this clonotype with a few counts. The chain carries TRBV5-5 and TRBJ1-4, with a tentative D call TRBD1 (5 bases). The CDR3 consists of 16 residues. Germline values: CDR1 SGHKS, CDR2 YYEKEE (reference sequence). V was pared by 0 bases and J by 0 bases, with 9 bases between. The CDR3 nucleotides are TGTGCCAGCAGCTTGGTCCCGGGGGCAACTAATGAAAAACTGTTTTTT. Amino acids: CASSLVPGATNEKLFF.

This clonotype was seen many times. The chain joins TRBV7-9 to TRBJ2-5; D remains unclear. Germline CDR1 reads SEHNR; CDR2 reads FQNEAQ (reference sequence). With 2 bases removed from V and 2 bases from J, the gap between germline ends came to 6 bases. The CDR3 totals 13 residues. In DNA form, the CDR3 reads TGTGCCAGCAGCTTATTCAGGCAAGAGACCCAGTACTTC. Translated, it gives CASSLFRQETQYF.

This clonotype has more than one count but fewer than ten. V and J are TRBV6-2 or TRBV6-3 and TRBJ2-3; D tentatively fits TRBD1 or TRBD2 (5 bases each). Looked up from germline, CDR1 is MNHEY and CDR2 is SVGEGT. This CDR3 has 14 residues. V was shortened by 7 bases and J by 4 bases, with 15 bases between the two germline ends. This CDR3 reads CASTLGQGADTQYF. CDR3 nucleotide sequence: TGTGCCAGCACTCTAGGGCAGGGAGCAGATACGCAGTATTTT.

Many counts were recorded for this clonotype. The chain recombines TRBV6-1 with TRBJ2-1, with TRBD2 as a possible D gene (6 bases). Trimming cost V 5 bases and J 2 bases, with 16 bases left between them. This CDR3 is 16 amino acids long. Per germline, CDR1 MNHNS and CDR2 SASEGT. This CDR3 reads CASSPLAGGTYNEQFF. In DNA form, the CDR3 reads TGTGCCAGCAGTCCCCTCGCCGGGGGAACCTACAATGAGCAGTTCTTC.

The table lists this clonotype with many counts. The chain combines TRBV11-2 with TRBJ2-1; the match to TRBD1 covers 7 bases. The CDR3 runs to 15 residues. Germline V gene sequence: CDR1 SGHAT, CDR2 FQNNGV. After removal of 5 bases from V and 0 bases from J, the junction contained 4 bases not matched to a gene. The CDR3 spells CASSPGQFSYNEQFF. CDR3 coding DNA: TGTGCCAGCAGCCCGGGACAGTTCTCCTACAATGAGCAGTTCTTC.

This clonotype was seen repeatedly, ten times or more. This chain connects TRBV4-1 to TRBJ2-5, with TRBD2 as a possible D gene (5 bases). V was shortened by 1 base and J by 2 bases, with 14 bases between the two germline ends. The CDR3 spans 16 residues. Germline loops: CDR1 MGHRA, CDR2 YSYEKL. This CDR3 reads CASSQALRRAQETQYF. In nucleotides, the CDR3 is TGCGCCAGCAGCCAAGCCCTGCGGCGGGCTCAAGAGACCCAGTACTTC.

This clonotype was picked up many times. CDR3 in DNA: TGTGCCAGCAGCTTAATAGGACTGTCCTACAATGAGCAGTTCTTC. As protein: CASSLIGLSYNEQFF. The gene calls are TRBV11-2 and TRBJ2-1, with D maybe TRBD2 (5 bases). The CDR3 is 15 residues long. Germline V gene lookup returns CDR1 SGHAT and CDR2 FQNNGV. V was cut by 2 bases and J by 1 base, with 9 bases left in between.

This clonotype was detected many times. V and J are TRBV28 and TRBJ1-2; D gene unclear. CDR3 length: 14 amino acids. The ends were cut back, 3 bases at V and 3 bases at J, with 11 bases in the middle. The V gene's germline CDR1 is MDHEN and CDR2 SYDVKM. The CDR3 loop is CASSLGHVDYGYTF. CDR3 nucleotide sequence: TGTGCCAGCAGTTTGGGCCACGTTGACTATGGCTACACCTTC.

This clonotype was seen ten or more times. In nucleotides, the CDR3 is TGTGCCTGGAGCCCGACAGTGAACACTGAAGCTTTCTTT. It translates to CAWSPTVNTEAFF. The rearrangement joins TRBV30 to TRBJ1-1; D might be TRBD1 (5 bases). CDR1 is GTSNPN, CDR2 SVGIG, per germline (reference sequence). Trimming shortened V by 3 bases and J by 0 bases, and 8 bases separated the two germline ends. The CDR3 has 13 residues.

This clonotype was detected ten times or more. The rearrangement uses TRBV27 and TRBJ1-6, with D possibly matching TRBD1 (6 bases). V lost 5 bases to trimming and J lost 18 bases, with 26 bases between them. In germline, CDR1 is MNHEY, CDR2 SMNVEV (reference sequence). The CDR3 runs to 15 residues. The CDR3 DNA sequence: TGTGCCAGCAGTACCCGACAGGCCCTCGGGGTCCTCCACCACTTT. It encodes CASSTRQALGVLHHF.